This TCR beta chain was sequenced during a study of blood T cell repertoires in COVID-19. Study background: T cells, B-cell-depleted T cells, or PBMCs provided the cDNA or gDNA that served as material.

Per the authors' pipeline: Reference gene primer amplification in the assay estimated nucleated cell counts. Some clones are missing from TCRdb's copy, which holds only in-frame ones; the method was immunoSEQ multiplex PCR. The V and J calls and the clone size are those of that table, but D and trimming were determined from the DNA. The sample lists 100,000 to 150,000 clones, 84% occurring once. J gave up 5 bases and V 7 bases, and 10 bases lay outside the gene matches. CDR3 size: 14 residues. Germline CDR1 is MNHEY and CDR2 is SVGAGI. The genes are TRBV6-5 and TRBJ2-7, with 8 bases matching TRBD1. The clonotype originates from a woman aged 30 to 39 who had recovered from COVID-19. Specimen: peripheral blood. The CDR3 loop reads CASTRDRGNDEQYF. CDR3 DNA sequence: TGTGCCAGCACGAGAGACAGGGGAAACGACGAGCAGTACTTC.